What follows are 9 T cell receptor beta chains derived from one specimen sequenced in a study of T cells in women clearing cervical HPV infection. The repertoire was sequenced with immunoSEQ multiplex PCR; TCRdb's copy has only in-frame clones and lacks some. The repertoire table contains 30,000 to 40,000 clones. The sequenced sample was blood buffy coat. These receptors were taken from a woman between 18 and 69 years old with a cervical HPV16 infection that either progressed to CIN3+ or cleared (not recorded which).

With regard to this clone: The read terminates 3 residues before the CDR3 end, so the remaining end is supplied by the germline J gene. This chain links TRBV28 with TRBJ2-2; D is possibly TRBD1 or TRBD2 (6 bases each). This CDR3 has 17 residues. Trimming took off 3 bases at V and 1 base at J, with 15 bases between the two ends. In germline, CDR1 is MDHEN, CDR2 SYDVKM. The sequenced CDR3 bases are TGTGCCAGCAGTTTCCCTTCAGGGGAGGTGAACACCGGGGAG. Encoded protein: CASSFPSGEVNTGE. Given in full, the CDR3 is CASSFPSGEVNTGELFF.

On this clone: Sequencing ends 3 residues short of the CDR3 end; the germline J gene provides the rest. The chain combines TRBV27 with TRBJ2-2; no clear D gene. From germline, CDR1 is MNHEY and CDR2 SMNVEV (reference sequence). V lost 2 bases to trimming and J lost 3 bases, with 10 bases between them. The CDR3 is 15 residues long. The sequenced part of the CDR3 DNA is TGTGCCAGCAGTTTAATAAAAAGGCACACCGGGGAG. Its translation: CASSLIKRHTGE. The whole CDR3 protein reads CASSLIKRHTGELFF.

Note on this clone: The read ends 3 residues before the CDR3 terminus; that terminus is restored from the germline J gene. The chain joins TRBV12-3 or TRBV12-4 to TRBJ2-2; 7 positions match TRBD1. The V segment lost 6 bases and the J segment 8 bases; nucleotides outside the gene matches: 9. This CDR3 has 14 amino acids. CDR3 DNA (partial): TGTGCCAGCAGCTCCGGGACAGTGGGAGGGGAG. Amino acid sequence: CASSSGTVGGE. The CDR3 as a whole reads CASSSGTVGGELFF.

Note on this clone: The CDR3 extends 3 residues past the end of the read, so its final part is completed from the germline J gene. The rearrangement joins TRBV19 to TRBJ2-3, with D maybe TRBD2 (5 bases). Germline V gene sequence: CDR1 LNHDA, CDR2 SQIVND (reference sequence). This CDR3 has 16 residues. The CDR3 reads CASSIVGRSSNQPQYF. The DNA read from the CDR3 is TGTGCCAGTAGTATAGTTGGCAGGTCTAGCAATCAGCCG.

Concerning this clone: The sequenced fragment ends 3 residues before the CDR3 boundary, so the rest is inferred from the germline J gene. V usage is TRBV7-2 and J usage is TRBJ2-1; D perhaps matches TRBD2 (6 bases). Trimming shortened V by 0 bases and J by 3 bases, and 6 bases separated the two germline ends. This CDR3 comprises 14 residues. Germline values: CDR1 SGHTA, CDR2 FQGNSA. The CDR3 bases that were read are TGTGCCAGCAGCTTAGCTAGCGGCTACAATGAG. This sequence encodes CASSLASGYNE. Given in full, the CDR3 is CASSLASGYNEQFF.

Of note for this clone: The DNA ends 3 residues before the CDR3 does, and the rest of the CDR3 is filled in from the germline J gene. The rearrangement uses TRBV19 and TRBJ2-7; 9 nucleotides match TRBD2. This CDR3 region has 15 residues. Per germline, CDR1 LNHDA and CDR2 SQIVND (reference sequence). J gave up 1 base and V 4 bases, and 5 bases lay outside the gene matches. CDR3 protein: CASSNAGGLSYEQYF. CDR3 DNA (partial): TGTGCCAGTAGTAACGCGGGAGGGTTGTCCTACGAG.

Turning to this clone: The CDR3 end lies 3 residues beyond the end of the read and is filled in from the germline J gene. The V gene is TRBV20-1, the J gene TRBJ2-5; TRBD1 aligns across 8 bases. The CDR3 covers 14 residues. CDR1 is DFQATT, CDR2 SNEGSKA, per germline (reference sequence). V lost 1 base to trimming and J lost 2 bases; unmatched junction nucleotides: 3. Incomplete CDR3 DNA: TGCAGTGCTAGAGCCAGGGGGCATCAAGAGACC. Its protein product is CSARARGHQET. The CDR3 in its entirety is CSARARGHQETQYF.

Concerning this clone: From the germline J gene comes the end of the CDR3, since the read stops 3 residues before it. The chain uses TRBV12-3 or TRBV12-4 and TRBJ2-1, with 7 bases matching TRBD2. The CDR3 is made up of 19 amino acids. V lost 3 bases, J lost 4 bases, and 18 bases stayed unmatched. The CDR3 loop is CASSFPVPVQTSRYNEQFF. The covered CDR3 bases are TGTGCCAGCAGTTTCCCCGTCCCGGTCCAGACTAGCCGTTACAATGAG.

CDR3 sequence reads: CASSHRIAGSRDTQYF. Partial CDR3 DNA: TGTGCCAGCAGCCACCGGATAGCGGGAAGCCGGGATACG. The V and J genes are TRBV7-6 and TRBJ2-3; 8 bases are shared with TRBD2. The read halts 3 residues ahead of the CDR3 end, with the missing end drawn from the germline J gene. J lost 6 bases, V lost 5 bases, and 13 bases had no gene match. CDR3 size: 16 residues. Germline V gene sequence: CDR1 SGHVS, CDR2 FNYEAQ.